These 6 T cell receptor beta chains originate from one sample sequenced in a study of regulatory T cells in long-lasting Graves disease. Construction of TCR beta libraries relied on iRepertoire HTBI primers and on Arm-PCR targeting CDR3 regions. TCRdb re-called the multiplex PCR reads with MiXCR, one entry per CDR3 protein. The repertoire holds some 320,000 distinct CDR3 sequences, with about a sixth as singletons. The time point: newly diagnosed GD, antithyroid drugs for less than 3 months. RNA from PBMCs was the source of the TCR library. Source: peripheral blood mononuclear cells (PBMCs), taken at new diagnosis, from a patient treated with antithyroid drugs. The receptor set was obtained from a female donor with Graves disease.

The V gene is TRBV15, the J gene TRBJ2-5, with a tentative D call TRBD1 (5 bases). The CDR3 spans 15 residues. Germline assignment: CDR1 LNHNV and CDR2 YYDKDF (reference sequence). Trimming removed 4 bases at V and 1 base at J, with 13 bases between. The CDR3 nucleotides are TGTGCCACCAGCATTAAAGGGGTGTCCCAAGAGACCCAGTACTTC. Translating gives CATSIKGVSQETQYF.

This clonotype was recorded at least ten times. The chain carries TRBV24-1 and TRBJ1-1; D gene ambiguous. The germline V gene encodes CDR1 KGHDR and CDR2 SFDVKD. Trimming left V 7 bases short and J 3 bases short, with 11 bases between. The CDR3 loop spans 13 amino acids. CDR3 sequence (DNA): TGTGCCACCAGCTCTATTGGGTACACTGAAGCTTTCTTT. Translating gives CATSSIGYTEAFF.

This clonotype was seen many times. The J gene is TRBJ2-1, the V gene TRBV6-2 or TRBV6-3; the D gene is possibly TRBD2 (6 bases). CDR1 is MNHEY, CDR2 SVGEGT, per germline. The CDR3 length is 14 residues. V was pared by 2 bases and J by 6 bases, with 11 bases between. The CDR3 coding sequence is TGTGCCAGCAGTTACGGGGGACTGAGCAATGAGCAGTTCTTC. It is translated as CASSYGGLSNEQFF.

This clonotype was found many times. As DNA, the CDR3 is TGTGCCAGCAGCGTAGCCTCGCCTAATTCACCCCTCCACTTT. Encoded protein: CASSVASPNSPLHF. The chain uses TRBV9 and TRBJ1-6; no clear D. The CDR3 runs to 14 residues. Trimming took 0 bases from V and 6 from J, leaving 7 bases between them. Germline loops: CDR1 SGDLS, CDR2 YYNGEE.

This chain uses TRBV10-3 with TRBJ2-1; D is tentatively TRBD1 or TRBD2 (5 bases each). Germline-derived CDR1 and CDR2 are ENHRY and SYGVKD. The length of the CDR3 is 10 residues. V lost 8 bases and J 6 bases, leaving 5 bases between the germline ends. The CDR3 spells CAIGTNEQFF. The CDR3, as DNA: TGTGCCATCGGGACCAATGAGCAGTTCTTC.

This clonotype was recorded many times. This chain joins TRBV12-3 or TRBV12-4 and TRBJ2-1; TRBD2 matches 9 bases. This CDR3 has 15 residues. The V and J ends lost 4 bases and 6 bases, in that order; junction bases with no gene match: 7. In nucleotides, the CDR3 is TGTGCCAGCAGTTCTATAGCGGGAGACGTCAATGAGCAGTTCTTC. This sequence encodes CASSSIAGDVNEQFF.